Following are 11 T cell receptor beta chains from one sample sequenced in a study of radiotherapy plus CTLA-4 blockade in lung cancer. Sequencing was performed with immunoSEQ multiplex PCR; in TCRdb, only in-frame clones are kept and a portion is missing. Of tens of thousands of clones listed, about 88% were seen once; the top ten hold about a sixth. Sample: peripheral blood, taken from a patient treated with radiotherapy plus ipilimumab. The receptors shown here come from a human donor with non-small cell lung cancer that progressed on radiotherapy plus ipilimumab.

J is TRBJ2-2 and V is TRBV7-2, with D tentatively TRBD2 (6 bases). This CDR3 region has 17 residues. The V and J ends lost 0 bases and 0 bases respectively, with 11 bases between them. In germline, CDR1 is SGHTA, CDR2 FQGNSA. CDR3 in DNA: TGTGCCAGCAGCTTAGCTGCTAGCGCGACGAACACCGGGGAGCTGTTTTTT. It codes for CASSLAASATNTGELFF.

This sequence joins TRBV18 and TRBJ2-7; possible D gene TRBD2, 6 bases. The CDR3 sequence is 11 residues long. CDR1 is KGHSH and CDR2 is LQKENI in the germline V gene. The V gene lost 5 bases and the J gene lost 6 bases, with 8 bases spanning the gap. This CDR3 is CASSEGGEQYF. The DNA of the CDR3 is TGTGCCAGCTCAGAGGGAGGCGAGCAGTACTTC.

This chain connects TRBV19 to TRBJ1-3; D remains ambiguous. The germline V gene has CDR1 LNHDA and CDR2 SQIVND (reference sequence). V was trimmed by 3 bases and J by 0 bases, leaving 9 bases between them. The CDR3 is 15 amino acids. The CDR3 DNA reads TGTGCCAGTAGTATCTCGGGGTCCTCTGGAAACACCATATATTTT. Translated, it gives CASSISGSSGNTIYF.

This rearrangement joins TRBV18 to TRBJ2-3; perhaps TRBD1 as D (5 bases). This CDR3 region has 15 residues. The V end was cut by 3 bases, the J end by 0 bases, with 10 bases between. Germline lookup yields CDR1 KGHSH and CDR2 LQKENI. CDR3 sequence reads: CASSPTAGSTDTQYF. The CDR3 region has the DNA TGTGCCAGCTCACCGACGGCAGGGAGCACAGATACGCAGTATTTT.

The gene calls are TRBV19 and TRBJ1-1; tentatively, D is TRBD1 (5 bases). CDR1 and CDR2 from the germline V gene are LNHDA and SQIVND (reference sequence). V was shortened by 3 bases and J by 6 bases, with 14 bases between the two germline ends. This CDR3 has 14 amino acids. CDR3 residues: CASSISGGGPEAFF. The CDR3 DNA sequence: TGTGCCAGTAGTATTAGCGGGGGTGGCCCTGAAGCTTTCTTT.

The chain uses TRBV20-1 and TRBJ1-2, with D unresolved. Germline V gene sequence: CDR1 DFQATT, CDR2 SNEGSKA (reference sequence). Deletions cut 6 bases from V and 11 bases from J, with 16 bases between. The CDR3 sequence is 11 residues long. The CDR3 DNA reads TGCAGTGCCCGACCGACGACCGGGTACACCTTC. Translating it yields CSARPTTGYTF.

In nucleotides, the CDR3 is TGTGCCAGCAGCCCAGCTTATGGCTACACCTTC. Protein: CASSPAYGYTF. This chain joins TRBV28 and TRBJ1-2; D unresolved. V lost 6 bases, J lost 5 bases, and 7 bases lay in between. Per the germline V gene, CDR1 is MDHEN and CDR2 is SYDVKM. This CDR3 region has 11 residues.

By share, this clone counts as medium-sized. This rearrangement joins TRBV2 to TRBJ1-3, with no clear D. Germline V gene lookup returns CDR1 SNHLY and CDR2 FYNNEI. V lost 6 bases and J lost 0, with 9 bases in between. The CDR3 length is 14 residues. The chain's CDR3 is CASREQNSGNTIYF. CDR3 nucleotides: TGTGCCAGCAGAGAACAGAACTCTGGAAACACCATATATTTT.

The chain is built from TRBV18 and TRBJ2-1, with D perhaps matching TRBD1 or TRBD2 (6 bases each). Trimming left V 2 bases short and J 2 bases short, with 10 bases between. This CDR3 comprises 15 residues. Per the germline V gene, CDR1 is KGHSH and CDR2 is LQKENI. The CDR3 sequence: CASSPVGGAYNEQFF. DNA for the CDR3: TGTGCCAGCTCACCAGTGGGGGGCGCCTACAATGAGCAGTTCTTC.

The rearrangement joins TRBV5-1 to TRBJ2-5, with TRBD1 as a possible D gene (6 bases). V lost 7 bases and J lost 5, with 18 bases in between. Germline values: CDR1 SGHRS, CDR2 YFSETQ. The CDR3 covers 14 residues. The CDR3 DNA reads TGCGCCAGCCGCCCCCACAGGGCCGGGGAGACCCAGTACTTC. Amino acids: CASRPHRAGETQYF.

The gene calls are TRBV5-1 and TRBJ2-3; no reliable D call. V shed 4 bases and J shed 0 bases, with 12 bases lying between them. Germline values: CDR1 SGHRS, CDR2 YFSETQ. The CDR3 is 15 amino acids. The CDR3 loop reads CASSPGQASTDTQYF. The CDR3 DNA reads as TGCGCCAGCAGCCCGGGCCAGGCAAGCACAGATACGCAGTATTTT. The complete variable domain, with remaining parts taken from reference TRBV5-1 and TRBJ2-3, reads KAGVTQTPRYLIKTRGQQVTLSCSPISGHRSVSWYQQTPGQGLQFLFEYFSETQRNKGNFPGRFSGRQFSNSRSEMNVSTLELGDSALYLCASSPGQASTDTQYFGPGTRLTVL.